These T cell receptor beta chains were read from a single sample in a study of T cells in severe cutaneous drug reactions. From the multiplex PCR reads, TCRdb lists one entry per CDR3 protein and no DNA. The sample totals over 20,000 distinct CDR3 sequences; its top ten clones hold over 6.5%. The sequencing input was PBMCs. These TCRs come from a human donor with toxic epidermal necrolysis, a severe cutaneous drug reaction. Both conserved end residues are part of each CDR3. Some rows have no size entry. The others give once, few or many, or a class for an expanded clone.

TRBV11-1	medium-sized	TRBJ2-6	CASSPFGGANVLTF
TRBV7-9	.	TRBJ2-3	CASRGADTQYF
TRBV2	.	TRBJ2-2	CASSGPPSTGELFF
TRBV27	.	TRBJ2-3	CASSSRLQLDTQYF
TRBV29-1	.	TRBJ2-1	CSVPPTSGRHNEQFF
TRBV30	large	TRBJ2-4	CAWSPLGGLQNIQYF
TRBV28	.	TRBJ2-7	CASSLYREGYEQYF
TRBV28	.	TRBJ2-5	CASSSPGLAGETQYF
TRBV27	.	TRBJ1-2	CASSLMGNYGYTF
TRBV6-6	medium-sized	TRBJ2-1	CATANRLAGGPGNEQFF
TRBV7-9	.	TRBJ1-6	CASRDDRERSYNSPLHF
TRBV27	.	TRBJ1-2	CASSSITGGHYGYTF
TRBV7-2	.	TRBJ1-5	CASSLGGYSNQPQHF
TRBV9	.	TRBJ2-3	CASSVTGLAGVSTDTQYF
TRBV13	.	TRBJ1-3	CASRELTGPRTPPGNTIYF
TRBV7-3	.	TRBJ2-1	CASSPISGRYNEQFF
TRBV6-1	.	TRBJ2-5	CASIRTDQETQYF
TRBV27	.	TRBJ1-2	CASSLSFSDRTYGYTF
TRBV28	.	TRBJ2-1	CASSLGRGRDEQFF
TRBV2	.	TRBJ1-1	CASSGDGTSLNTEAFF